The following is a T cell receptor (beta chain) sequence with its context. The same CDR3 also results from other DNA sequences found in this sample. The CDR3 is 14 residues long. V was pared by 6 bases and J by 0 bases, with 9 bases between. Germline lookup yields CDR1 LGHNA and CDR2 YNFKEQ. This entry belongs to a study of cytomegalovirus exposure and HLA in healthy donors. PCR used 60 Vbeta primers and 13 Jbeta primers. Only in-frame clones appear in the TCRdb table, and some are missing; sequencing was by immunoSEQ multiplex PCR. This sample carries some 240,000 clones, approximately 78% of them seen once, and the ten largest clones take approximately 3.8%.

This sequence joins TRBV4-2 and TRBJ2-1, with D perhaps matching TRBD2 (6 bases). The source material was PBMCs. This sequence originates from a male donor in good health and CMV-seronegative. CDR3 nucleotides: TGTGCCAGCAGTAGCGGAGGCTCCTACAATGAGCAGTTCTTC. Translating it yields CASSSGGSYNEQFF.